These 26 T cell receptor beta chains were sequenced from one sample in a study of T cells after yellow fever vaccination. TCRdb recomputed calls from the 5' RACE reads with MiXCR, one row per CDR3 protein. The sample lists approximately 150,000 distinct CDR3 sequences, 9.3% occurring once. The specimen was CD8+ T cells sorted from PBMCs, collected 45 days after the yellow fever booster vaccination. These receptors all come from a man in his late teens or twenties who received the YFV17D yellow fever vaccine.

CDR3 protein: CATSRGSQPVRGYTF. As DNA, the CDR3 is TGTGCCACCAGCAGAGGATCTCAGCCGGTCCGCGGCTACACCTTC. V is TRBV15 and J is TRBJ1-2; D call uncertain. The CDR3 covers 15 residues. V lost 1 base, J lost 8 bases, and 17 bases lay in between. CDR1 and CDR2 from the germline V gene are LNHNV and YYDKDF (reference sequence).

This clonotype appeared a few times. The chain couples TRBV19 to TRBJ2-1, with 8 positions matching TRBD2. The CDR3 is made up of 16 amino acids. With V trimmed by 3 bases and J by 9 bases, 13 bases remained unmatched. In germline, CDR1 is LNHDA, CDR2 SQIVND (reference sequence). The CDR3 nucleotides read TGTGCCAGTAGTATGGGGTCGGGGACTAGTTTCAGTGAGCAGTTCTTC. Its protein is CASSMGSGTSFSEQFF.

This clonotype has more than one count but fewer than ten. The chain recombines TRBV7-2 with TRBJ2-7; 7 nucleotides match TRBD1. Trimming removed 2 bases from V and 4 bases from J; junction bases left unmatched: 5. The CDR3 contains 14 residues. Germline loops: CDR1 SGHTA, CDR2 FQGNSA. Written as DNA, the CDR3 is TGTGCCAGCAGCTTAAGGTCAGGGGGTTACGAGCAGTACTTC. It encodes CASSLRSGGYEQYF.

The genes are TRBV9 and TRBJ2-2; D ambiguous. V was shortened by 7 bases and J by 4 bases, with 8 bases between the two germline ends. Germline CDR1 and CDR2: SGDLS and YYNGEE. The CDR3 loop spans 12 amino acids. CDR3 coding DNA: TGTGCCAGCGGGATGGTCACCGGGGAGCTGTTTTTT. Its translation: CASGMVTGELFF.

This clonotype was observed once. CDR3 nucleotides: TGTGCCAGCAGCTTGGTTCACAGGGGGGACAATCAGCCCCAGCATTTT. This encodes CASSLVHRGDNQPQHF. This chain joins TRBV5-5 and TRBJ1-5; 8 bases agree with TRBD1. J lost 3 bases, V lost 0 bases, and 5 bases had no gene match. The germline V gene has CDR1 SGHKS and CDR2 YYEKEE (reference sequence). The length of the CDR3 is 16 residues. The full variable domain, its missing parts supplied by reference TRBV5-5 and TRBJ1-5, is DAGVTQSPTHLIKTRGQQVTLRCSPISGHKSVSWYQQVLGQGPQFIFQYYEKEERGRGNFPDRFSARQFPNYSSELNVNALLLGDSALYLCASSLVHRGDNQPQHFGDGTRLSIL.

This clonotype has just a few counts. V is TRBV6-5 and J is TRBJ1-1; D perhaps matches TRBD1 (5 bases). The V end lost 2 bases, the J end lost 3 bases, and 13 bases lay between the germline ends. The CDR3 consists of 15 residues. CDR1 is MNHEY and CDR2 is SVGAGI in the germline V gene. CDR3 region: CASSYGARGHTEAFF. CDR3 DNA: TGTGCCAGCAGTTACGGGGCTAGGGGACACACTGAAGCTTTCTTT.

This clonotype was seen many times. V gene TRBV10-1 combines with J gene TRBJ2-3; D remains ambiguous. CDR1 and CDR2 (germline): WNHNN, SYGVQD (reference sequence). The CDR3 sequence is 13 residues long. V lost 4 bases and J 9 bases, leaving 14 bases between the germline ends. CDR3 nucleotides: TGCGCCAGCAGTGGACCCGGTGCGGACACGCAGTATTTT. Its protein is CASSGPGADTQYF.

This clonotype showed up just a few times. The chain links TRBV29-1 to TRBJ1-1; the D gene is possibly TRBD1 (6 bases). V lost 4 bases and J 4 bases, leaving 16 bases between the germline ends. The CDR3 totals 14 residues. Germline CDR1 SQVTM, CDR2 ANQGSEA. CDR3 in DNA: TGCAGCGTTGTCAGGGGAGGGGGGCGCACTGAAGCTTTCTTT. Protein product: CSVVRGGGRTEAFF.

This clonotype was recorded a few times. The chain uses TRBV7-2 and TRBJ1-1, with D perhaps matching TRBD1 (5 bases). V was pared by 5 bases and J by 6 bases, with 19 bases between. The CDR3 is made up of 15 amino acids. Looked up from germline, CDR1 is SGHTA and CDR2 is FQGNSA. CDR3 loop: CASSPGRPGGAEAFF. The CDR3 nucleotides are TGTGCCAGCAGCCCAGGGCGTCCGGGGGGTGCTGAAGCTTTCTTT.

This clonotype was counted at least ten times. The V gene is TRBV7-9, the J gene TRBJ2-3; the D is unclear. The germline V and J ends were trimmed by 8 bases and 0 bases, with 9 bases remaining between them. The CDR3 covers 13 residues. Germline V gene lookup returns CDR1 SEHNR and CDR2 FQNEAQ (reference sequence). This chain's CDR3 is CASRQRSTDTQYF. The CDR3 DNA reads as TGTGCCAGCCGGCAGAGAAGCACAGATACGCAGTATTTT.

The sample holds many counts of this clonotype. The chain employs TRBV12-3 or TRBV12-4 and TRBJ2-7; D call uncertain. Trimming stripped 3 bases from V and 3 bases from J, with 9 bases between. The length of the CDR3 is 13 residues. CDR3 coding DNA: TGTGCCAGCAGTTTGCTGGGCTTCTACGAGCAGTACTTC. Residues: CASSLLGFYEQYF.

This clonotype showed up many times. The rearrangement links TRBV7-9 to TRBJ2-5; D is perhaps TRBD2 (6 bases). CDR1 is SEHNR, CDR2 FQNEAQ, per germline (reference sequence). With 4 bases removed from V and 1 base from J, the gap between germline ends came to 10 bases. This CDR3 has 14 amino acids. The CDR3 sequence: CASSSGGVQETQYF. For the CDR3, the DNA is TGTGCCAGCAGCTCTGGCGGGGTCCAAGAGACCCAGTACTTC.

The chain combines TRBV11-2 with TRBJ2-3, with 10 nucleotides matching TRBD1. This CDR3 is built from 15 residues. Germline V gene data show CDR1 as SGHAT and CDR2 as FQNNGV. With V trimmed by 6 bases and J by 4 bases, 7 bases remained unmatched. Here the CDR3 reads CASRPSGQGPDTQYF. CDR3 DNA: TGTGCCAGCAGACCGTCGGGACAGGGGCCAGATACGCAGTATTTT.

There are many counts of this clonotype. The gene calls are TRBV15 and TRBJ2-3, with D tentatively TRBD1 or TRBD2 (5 bases each). CDR1 is LNHNV, CDR2 YYDKDF, per germline (reference sequence). Deletions cut 0 bases from V and 1 base from J, with 8 bases between. This CDR3 is built from 15 residues. This chain's CDR3 is CATSREGRGTDTQYF. For the CDR3, the DNA is TGTGCCACCAGCAGAGAGGGACGCGGCACAGATACGCAGTATTTT.

This clonotype occurred a few times. The chain links TRBV27 to TRBJ1-4; possibly TRBD1 for D (5 bases). The CDR3 runs to 14 residues. CDR1 and CDR2 (germline): MNHEY, SMNVEV (reference sequence). V dropped 6 bases and J dropped 3 bases, with 11 bases sitting between them. In DNA form, the CDR3 reads TGTGCCAGCAGCTGGGGGGGGGCTAATGAAAAACTGTTTTTT. It yields the protein CASSWGGANEKLFF.

The gene calls are TRBV19 and TRBJ2-3, with D uncertain. The germline V gene has CDR1 LNHDA and CDR2 SQIVND (reference sequence). The CDR3 is made up of 19 amino acids. V lost 3 bases and J lost 0, with 22 bases in between. The CDR3 sequence is CASSIIRIAAMVSTDTQYF. In nucleotides, the CDR3 is TGTGCCAGTAGTATCATCAGAATTGCAGCTATGGTCAGCACAGATACGCAGTATTTT.

The gene calls are TRBV2 and TRBJ1-1; 12 bases agree with TRBD1. CDR1 is SNHLY, CDR2 FYNNEI, per germline. V lost 10 bases, J lost 11 bases, and 11 bases stayed unmatched. This CDR3 has 13 amino acids. The CDR3 loop is CAIPSPGQGAAFF. Here the CDR3 DNA reads TGTGCCATCCCATCTCCGGGACAGGGGGCGGCTTTCTTT. The variable domain in full, completed from reference TRBV2 and TRBJ1-1, reads EPEVTQTPSHQVTQMGQEVILRCVPISNHLYFYWYRQILGQKVEFLVSFYNNEISEKSEIFDDQFSVERPDGSNFTLKIRSTKLEDSAMYFCAIPSPGQGAAFFGQGTRLTVV.

This clonotype was observed a handful of times. The gene calls are TRBV6-2 or TRBV6-3 and TRBJ2-3; 7 nucleotides agree with TRBD2. Losses at the gene ends were 0 bases for V and 0 bases for J; bases not matched to a gene: 3. CDR1 and CDR2 (germline): MNHEY, SVGEGT. The CDR3 runs to 16 residues. CDR3 DNA sequence: TGTGCCAGCAGTTACTCGGGAGCGGGGAGCACAGATACGCAGTATTTT. Encoded protein: CASSYSGAGSTDTQYF.

CDR3 bases: TGCGCCAGCAGCTGGTGGAGCTCAAGCTCCTACGAGCAGTACTTC. This sequence encodes CASSWWSSSSYEQYF. The chain carries TRBV4-1 and TRBJ2-7; no clear D gene. The CDR3 is 15 residues long. Between the trimmed V and J ends, which lost 5 bases and 0 bases, there was a span of 14 bases. From germline, CDR1 is MGHRA and CDR2 YSYEKL.

The rearrangement links TRBV12-3 or TRBV12-4 to TRBJ1-1; TRBD1 aligns across 9 bases. The CDR3 sequence is 15 residues long. Trimming at V came to 4 bases and at J to 5 bases, leaving 8 bases not matched to a gene. CDR3 nucleotide sequence: TGTGCCAGCAGTTCTCCCGGGACAGGGAGGACTGAAGCTTTCTTT. As protein: CASSSPGTGRTEAFF.

The count of this clonotype is one. This chain links TRBV9 with TRBJ2-5, with 10 bases matching TRBD2. After removal of 0 bases from V and 5 bases from J, the junction contained 10 bases not matched to a gene. The germline V gene has CDR1 SGDLS and CDR2 YYNGEE. CDR3 length: 17 residues. In DNA form, the CDR3 reads TGTGCCAGCAGCGTAGGGGCTAGCGGGGGCCAAGAGGAGACCCAGTACTTC. Amino acids: CASSVGASGGQEETQYF.

The V call is TRBV29-1, the J call TRBJ2-6, with D possibly matching TRBD2 (5 bases). The CDR3 covers 18 residues. The V end was cut by 4 bases, the J end by 1 base, with 20 bases between. CDR1 is SQVTM, CDR2 ANQGSEA, per germline. For the CDR3, the DNA is TGCAGCGTTGTTTTTTTCTCGGAGGCAGATTCTGGGGCCAACGTCCTGACTTTC. This codes for CSVVFFSEADSGANVLTF.

The V gene is TRBV4-1, the J gene TRBJ2-1, with TRBD2 matching over 9 bases. The germline V gene has CDR1 MGHRA and CDR2 YSYEKL. The CDR3 is 16 residues long. V was clipped by 0 bases and J by 7 bases; unmatched bases: 7. The CDR3: CASSQEWRGGQNEQFF. The CDR3 DNA sequence: TGCGCCAGCAGCCAAGAATGGCGGGGGGGACAAAATGAGCAGTTCTTC.

The chain recombines TRBV6-2 or TRBV6-3 with TRBJ2-7; possibly TRBD1 for D (5 bases). Trimming pared 6 bases from V and 4 bases from J, leaving 10 bases between. Germline V gives CDR1 MNHEY, CDR2 SVGEGT. CDR3 length: 12 residues. CDR3 bases: TGTGCCAGCAGCGGCAGGGCTTACGAGCAGTACTTC. Translated: CASSGRAYEQYF.

CDR3 loop: CASSLNRGYEQYF. CDR3 DNA sequence: TGCGCCAGCAGCTTGAACAGGGGATACGAGCAGTACTTC. The J gene is TRBJ2-7, the V gene TRBV5-1; the match to TRBD1 covers 7 bases. This CDR3 has 13 residues. Germline V gene data show CDR1 as SGHRS and CDR2 as YFSETQ. V gave up 1 base and J gave up 4 bases; unmatched junction bases: 2.

The chain combines TRBV12-3 or TRBV12-4 with TRBJ2-5; D not certain. The CDR3 is 15 residues long. The V gene lost 6 bases and the J gene lost 2 bases, with 16 bases spanning the gap. This CDR3 reads CASSGPQSGQETQYF. CDR3 coding DNA: TGTGCCAGCAGCGGGCCTCAGTCCGGACAAGAGACCCAGTACTTC.